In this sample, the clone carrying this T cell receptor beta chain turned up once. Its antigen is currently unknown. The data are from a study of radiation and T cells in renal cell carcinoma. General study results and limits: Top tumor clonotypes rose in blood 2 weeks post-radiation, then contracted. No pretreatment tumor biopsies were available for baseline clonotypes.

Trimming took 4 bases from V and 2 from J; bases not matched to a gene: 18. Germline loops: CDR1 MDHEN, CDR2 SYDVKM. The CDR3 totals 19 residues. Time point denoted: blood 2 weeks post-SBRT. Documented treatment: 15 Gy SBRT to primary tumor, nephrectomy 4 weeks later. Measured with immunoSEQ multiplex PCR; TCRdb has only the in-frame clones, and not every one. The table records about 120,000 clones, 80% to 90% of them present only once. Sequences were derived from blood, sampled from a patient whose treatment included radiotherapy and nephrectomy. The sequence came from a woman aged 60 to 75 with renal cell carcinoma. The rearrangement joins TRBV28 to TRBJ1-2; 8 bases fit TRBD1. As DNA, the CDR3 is TGTGCCAGCAGTTACAACAAAACTTTATACTCAGGGGGCAACTATGGCTACACCTTC. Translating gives CASSYNKTLYSGGNYGYTF.